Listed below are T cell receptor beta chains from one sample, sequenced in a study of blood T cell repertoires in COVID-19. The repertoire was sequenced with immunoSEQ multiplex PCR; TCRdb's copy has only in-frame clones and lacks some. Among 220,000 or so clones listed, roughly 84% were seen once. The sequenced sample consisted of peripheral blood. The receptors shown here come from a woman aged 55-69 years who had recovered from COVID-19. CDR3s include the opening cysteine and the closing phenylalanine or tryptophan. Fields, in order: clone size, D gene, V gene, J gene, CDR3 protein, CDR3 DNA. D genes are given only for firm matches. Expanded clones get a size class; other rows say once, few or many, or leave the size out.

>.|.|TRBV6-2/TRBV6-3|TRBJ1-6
CASSYPDLALHF
TGTGCCAGCAGTTACCCCGACTTGGCTCTCCACTTT
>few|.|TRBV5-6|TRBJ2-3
CASSARRGWGTDTQYF
TGTGCCAGCAGCGCACGTCGGGGTTGGGGCACAGATACGCAGTATTTT
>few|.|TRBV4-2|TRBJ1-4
CASSQIREKLFF
TGTGCCAGCAGCCAAATCAGGGAAAAACTGTTTTTT
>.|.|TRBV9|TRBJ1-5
CASSVGGDGNQPQHF
TGTGCCAGCAGCGTAGGGGGGGATGGCAATCAGCCCCAGCATTTT
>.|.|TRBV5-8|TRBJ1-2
CASSLVIKSRGYTF
TGTGCCAGCAGCTTGGTGATCAAGTCGCGAGGCTACACCTTC
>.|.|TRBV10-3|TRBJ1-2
CAINSGEGYGYTF
TGTGCCATCAATTCAGGGGAGGGTTATGGCTACACCTTC
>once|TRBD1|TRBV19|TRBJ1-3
CASRMWTGTGNTIYF
TGTGCCAGTAGGATGTGGACAGGAACTGGAAACACCATATATTTT
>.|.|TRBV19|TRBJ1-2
CASRSTDSNYGYTF
TGTGCCAGTAGATCGACAGATTCTAACTATGGCTACACCTTC
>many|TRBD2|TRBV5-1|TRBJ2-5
CASSLAPTSGGETQYF
TGCGCCAGCAGCTTGGCCCCGACTAGCGGGGGGGAGACCCAGTACTTC
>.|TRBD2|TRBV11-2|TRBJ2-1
CASSSRPHLAGGGGNEQFF
TGTGCCAGCAGCTCCCGCCCCCATTTAGCGGGGGGCGGGGGTAATGAGCAGTTCTTC
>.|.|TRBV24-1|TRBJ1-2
CATSDPLRDLHDNYGYTF
TGTGCCACCAGTGATCCACTCAGGGACTTACACGATAACTATGGCTACACCTTC
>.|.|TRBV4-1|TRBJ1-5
CASSQEVGRGMSLNQPQHF
TGCGCCAGCAGCCAAGAGGTCGGCAGGGGTATGTCCTTGAATCAGCCCCAGCATTTT
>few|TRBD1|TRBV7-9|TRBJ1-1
CASSARLRGAWNTEAFF
TGTGCCAGCAGCGCCCGGCTCAGGGGGGCCTGGAACACTGAAGCTTTCTTT
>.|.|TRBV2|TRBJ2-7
CASSDYMGLAEQYF
TGTGCCAGCAGTGATTATATGGGGCTGGCCGAGCAGTACTTC
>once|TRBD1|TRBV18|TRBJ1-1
CASSPRLGQGGMNTEAFF
TGTGCCAGCTCACCACGACTCGGACAGGGAGGGATGAACACTGAAGCTTTCTTT
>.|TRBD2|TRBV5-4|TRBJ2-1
CASSWGLAGGRNEQFF
TGTGCCAGCAGCTGGGGGCTAGCGGGGGGACGGAATGAGCAGTTCTTC
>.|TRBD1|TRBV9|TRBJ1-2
CASSPGTGVSTF
TGTGCCAGCAGCCCCGGGACAGGGGTTTCCACCTTC
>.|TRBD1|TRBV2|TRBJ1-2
CASRPQQGARGYTF
TGTGCCAGCAGGCCGCAGCAGGGGGCGCGGGGCTACACCTTC
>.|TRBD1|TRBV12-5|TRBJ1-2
CASGSSSGQGYYGYTF
TGTGCTAGTGGTTCCTCCTCCGGACAGGGGTACTATGGCTACACCTTC
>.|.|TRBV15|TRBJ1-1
CATSRDWQGNTEAFF
TGTGCCACCAGCAGAGATTGGCAGGGGAACACTGAAGCTTTCTTT
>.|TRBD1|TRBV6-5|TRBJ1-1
CASRGQGRTEAFF
TGTGCCAGCAGAGGACAGGGGAGGACTGAAGCTTTCTTT
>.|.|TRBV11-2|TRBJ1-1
CASSLVRDTEAFF
TGTGCCAGCAGCTTAGTTCGTGACACTGAAGCTTTCTTT
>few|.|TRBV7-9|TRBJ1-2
CASSLNRAVIHGYTF
TGTGCCAGCAGCTTAAACAGGGCCGTTATTCATGGCTACACCTTC
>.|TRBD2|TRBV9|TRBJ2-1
CASSAGGSTGEQFF
TGTGCCAGCAGTGCGGGGGGGAGTACAGGTGAGCAGTTCTTC
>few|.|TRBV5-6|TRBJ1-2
CASSLDEDYGYTF
TGTGCCAGCAGCTTGGATGAGGACTATGGCTACACCTTC
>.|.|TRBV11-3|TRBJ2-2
CASSPHTGELFF
TGTGCCAGCAGCCCTCACACCGGGGAGCTGTTTTTT
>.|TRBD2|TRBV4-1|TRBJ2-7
CASSPGTSVYEQYF
TGCGCCAGCAGCCCTGGGACTAGCGTCTACGAGCAGTACTTC
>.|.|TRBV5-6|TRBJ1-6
CASSSSAGSYSPLHF
TGTGCCAGCAGCTCGTCGGCGGGTTCTTACTCACCCCTCCACTTT
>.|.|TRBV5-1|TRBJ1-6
CASSLERSSYNSPLHF
TGCGCCAGCAGCTTGGAACGGAGCTCCTATAATTCACCCCTCCACTTT